This T cell receptor (beta chain) was sequenced for a study of CD8 T cells in Susac syndrome. Study details: Intravenous immunoglobulin alone or corticosteroids were being given to patients with Susac syndrome at blood draw, unless they were therapy-naive.

The CDR3 extends over 14 amino acids. Germline V gene data show CDR1 as SGHDN and CDR2 as FVKESK. Trimming cost V 6 bases and J 4 bases; bases outside gene matches: 5. This clonotype was detected once. The antigen remains undetermined. TCR beta sequencing was performed on blood CD8+ and CD4+ T cells. General study results and limits: Clonal expansion was absent from the CD4+ T cell repertoires in Susac syndrome.

RNA was extracted with the RNeasy kit, and a quantity of about 0.45 to 1 ug was reverse transcribed using random hexamers. An immunoSEQ multiplex PCR generated amplified TCR beta CDR3 products spanning 54 Vbeta and 13 Jbeta. MiXCR, run by TCRdb on the immunoSEQ multiplex PCR reads, gives a single entry per CDR3 protein. The sample has some 150,000 distinct CDR3 sequences, around 95% seen once. The sequence was collected from a human donor with Susac syndrome. The specimen sequenced was CD4+ T cells from PBMCs. The rearrangement joins TRBV14 to TRBJ2-3; 9 bases align to TRBD1. In DNA, the CDR3 is TGTGCCAGCAGTCCAGACAGGGGGGCAGATACGCAGTATTTT. Amino acid sequence: CASSPDRGADTQYF.